This TCR beta chain was identified in a study of blood T cells in healthy people across ages. Germline CDR1 reads SGHTA; CDR2 reads FQGNSA. The CDR3 covers 16 residues. Losses at the gene ends were 1 base for V and 4 bases for J; bases not matched to a gene: 6. Per individual sample, total RNA of at least 5.5 micrograms was extracted. This clonotype was seen a few times. The target antigen is unknown. Using a J-beta primer mix together with a sample-barcoded 5' primer, a second PCR was run for roughly 7 to 11 cycles. Tagging of each cDNA molecule was performed by a template-switch adaptor with 12 random nucleotides. TCRdb reprocessed the 5' RACE reads with MiXCR, giving one entry per CDR3 protein. The repertoire consists of approximately 670,000 distinct CDR3 sequences, with over 40% occurring once and the leading ten covering around 30%. Study-wide findings and caveats: Getting older went along with TCR beta diversity per million T cells dropping roughly linearly.

The J gene is TRBJ2-7, the V gene TRBV7-2, with 11 bases aligning to TRBD1. This receptor was taken from an elderly man in good health. The specimen was blood. The CDR3 nucleotides are TGTGCCAGCAGCTTAGGGGGGACAGGGGGAATATACGAGCAGTACTTC. This encodes CASSLGGTGGIYEQYF.